The 28 T cell receptor beta chains below all came from one sample that was sequenced in a study of cytomegalovirus exposure and HLA in healthy donors. PCR used 60 Vbeta primers and 13 Jbeta primers. Clones were read by immunoSEQ multiplex PCR, and TCRdb kept only the in-frame ones, dropping some. Among 150,000 to 200,000 clones listed, about 80% were seen once. Sequenced sample: PBMCs. These receptors originate from a man between 60 and 75 years old in good health and CMV-seronegative.

The chain employs TRBV29-1 and TRBJ1-4; 8 bases align to TRBD1. CDR3 length equals 14 residues. The V and J ends lost 5 bases and 6 bases, in that order; junction bases with no gene match: 8. Per the germline V gene, CDR1 is SQVTM and CDR2 is ANQGSEA. The CDR3 DNA is TGCAGCGTTTCCAAGACAGGGGTTGATGAAAAACTGTTTTTT. As protein: CSVSKTGVDEKLFF.

The V gene is TRBV28, the J gene TRBJ2-7, with 9 bases aligning to TRBD1. The germline V gene encodes CDR1 MDHEN and CDR2 SYDVKM. The CDR3 runs 16 residues. V lost 7 bases, J lost 7 bases, and 17 bases stayed unmatched. DNA of the CDR3: TGTGCCAGCACTTCCGCCGGGACAGGGAAGATCGGGGAGCAGTACTTC. This gives the protein CASTSAGTGKIGEQYF.

The chain uses TRBV10-2 and TRBJ1-3, with a weak D call TRBD1 (6 bases). Germline CDR1 is WSHSY and CDR2 is SAAADI. The V end lost 3 bases, the J end lost 4 bases, and 10 bases lay between the germline ends. CDR3 size: 14 residues. Here the CDR3 DNA reads TGCGCCAGCAGTGAAGACAGGCCCGGAAACACCATATATTTT. Translating it yields CASSEDRPGNTIYF.

V and J are TRBV11-2 and TRBJ2-7; perhaps TRBD2 as D (7 bases). Germline values: CDR1 SGHAT, CDR2 FQNNGV. Trimming removed 7 bases at V and 0 bases at J, with 16 bases between. This CDR3 spans 15 amino acids. As DNA, the CDR3 is TGTGCCAGCACCACACGCGGGGGCTACTCCTACGAGCAGTACTTC. This translates into CASTTRGGYSYEQYF. Full variable domain (outside the CDR3, taken from reference TRBV11-2 and TRBJ2-7): EAGVAQSPRYKIIEKRQSVAFWCNPISGHATLYWYQQILGQGPKLLIQFQNNGVVDDSQLPKDRFSAERLKGVDSTLKIQPAKLEDSAVYLCASTTRGGYSYEQYFGPGTRLTVT.

This clone was observed a handful of times. The chain combines TRBV5-1 with TRBJ1-2; TRBD1 is a possible D gene (6 bases). The CDR3 loop spans 15 amino acids. With 0 bases removed from V and 6 bases from J, the gap between germline ends came to 15 bases. Germline CDR1 is SGHRS and CDR2 is YFSETQ. The CDR3 region is CASSLEGRGLDGYTF. The DNA for the CDR3 is TGCGCCAGCAGCTTGGAGGGCAGGGGTTTAGATGGCTACACCTTC.

The chain uses TRBV7-6 and TRBJ2-7, with 7 bases fitting TRBD2. This CDR3 has 15 amino acids. The trim removed 2 bases at V and 6 bases at J, leaving 10 bases unmatched. The germline gives CDR1 SGHVS, CDR2 FNYEAQ. The CDR3 DNA is TGTGCCAGCAGCTTAAACCCTGCGGGAGCGGGCGAGCAGTACTTC. Translated: CASSLNPAGAGEQYF.

This chain links TRBV19 with TRBJ2-2; no clear D. The germline gives CDR1 LNHDA, CDR2 SQIVND (reference sequence). The CDR3 has 14 residues. Trimming shortened V by 6 bases and J by 0 bases, and 8 bases separated the two germline ends. The CDR3 spells CASRGITNTGELFF. The CDR3 DNA reads as TGTGCCAGTAGGGGCATTACGAACACCGGGGAGCTGTTTTTT.

A few counts support this clone. The chain is built from TRBV27 and TRBJ2-7; 9 nucleotides line up with TRBD2. Germline trimming cut 9 bases from V and 2 bases from J; bases unmatched to any gene: 11. Per the germline V gene, CDR1 is MNHEY and CDR2 is SMNVEV (reference sequence). CDR3 size: 15 residues. The CDR3 here is CARQIAQRGAYEQYF. DNA of the CDR3: TGTGCCAGACAAATCGCCCAGCGGGGGGCCTACGAGCAGTACTTC.

Only a few counts were recorded for this clone. The rearrangement uses TRBV28 and TRBJ1-2; TRBD1 is a possible D gene (6 bases). Trimming shortened V by 3 bases and J by 7 bases, and 15 bases separated the two germline ends. This CDR3 comprises 14 residues. The V gene's germline CDR1 is MDHEN and CDR2 SYDVKM. This chain's CDR3 is CASSFRGLGVGYTF. The CDR3 DNA sequence: TGTGCCAGCAGTTTCAGGGGTTTAGGGGTTGGCTACACCTTC.

The V call is TRBV4-2, the J call TRBJ1-2, with D uncertain. Germline V gives CDR1 LGHNA, CDR2 YNFKEQ. CDR3 length: 15 amino acids. The V gene lost 1 base and the J gene lost 5 bases, with 14 bases spanning the gap. The CDR3 sequence is CASSQANSGSYGYTF. CDR3 coding DNA: TGTGCCAGCAGCCAAGCCAACAGTGGGTCGTATGGCTACACCTTC.

The CDR3 nucleotides are TGTGCCAGCAGGAGGGTATCGAACACCGGGGAGCTGTTTTTT. Translated, it gives CASRRVSNTGELFF. The J gene is TRBJ2-2, the V gene TRBV2; TRBD2 is a possible D gene (5 bases). The V and J ends lost 6 bases and 0 bases respectively, with 8 bases between them. CDR1 and CDR2 (germline): SNHLY, FYNNEI. This CDR3 region has 14 residues.

This clone has only one observation. The rearrangement uses TRBV12-5 and TRBJ1-1; 8 bases are shared with TRBD1. V lost 5 bases, J lost 5 bases, and 4 bases stayed unmatched. Germline loops: CDR1 LGHNT, CDR2 FRNRAP. This CDR3 contains 13 residues. The CDR3 region has the DNA TGTGCTAGTGGTCCCCAGGGGGCTACTGAAGCTTTCTTT. It is translated as CASGPQGATEAFF.

About this clone itself: Germline is not matched at one junction end, which may reflect a read error. V and J are TRBV5-1 and TRBJ1-2; D uncertain. The germline V gene encodes CDR1 SGHRS and CDR2 YFSETQ. This CDR3 region has 12 residues. The CDR3 DNA reads as TGCGCCAGCAACTTTGGAGCATATGGCTACCCCTTC. Amino acid sequence: CASNFGAYGYPF.

CDR3 protein: CASSETGTGKLFF. The CDR3 DNA reads as TGTGCCAGCAGCGAAACAGGGACGGGGAAACTGTTTTTT. This chain uses TRBV6-4 with TRBJ1-4; D is possibly TRBD1 (6 bases). From germline, CDR1 is MRHNA and CDR2 SNTAGT. The V end was cut by 6 bases, the J end by 11 bases, with 16 bases between. The CDR3 is 13 amino acids.

V and J are TRBV9 and TRBJ2-2, with 7 positions matching TRBD2. Germline-derived CDR1 and CDR2 are SGDLS and YYNGEE. The CDR3 spans 16 residues. With 5 bases clipped from V and 5 bases from J, the junction kept 12 bases outside the gene matches. CDR3 residues: CASSRAGGSGTGELFF. CDR3 DNA sequence: TGTGCCAGCAGTCGTGCCGGGGGGAGTGGTACCGGGGAGCTGTTTTTT.

This sequence joins TRBV5-1 and TRBJ1-1, with 9 bases that match TRBD1. CDR1 is SGHRS and CDR2 is YFSETQ in the germline V gene. Unmatched junction bases numbered 9, after V lost 2 bases and J lost 4 bases. The CDR3 sequence is 16 residues long. CDR3: CASSFTSNRGPTEAFF. CDR3 bases: TGCGCCAGCAGCTTCACTTCAAACAGGGGGCCCACTGAAGCTTTCTTT.

The chain links TRBV7-9 to TRBJ1-1; perhaps TRBD1 as D (5 bases). Deletions cut 5 bases from V and 5 bases from J, with 27 bases between. Germline-derived CDR1 and CDR2 are SEHNR and FQNEAQ (reference sequence). There are 18 residues in the CDR3. CDR3 protein: CASSGFMGGARGRTEAFF. The CDR3 DNA sequence: TGTGCCAGCAGCGGTTTTATGGGAGGGGCGCGTGGAAGGACTGAAGCTTTCTTT.

This clone was detected only once. CDR3 loop: CSVGAGKGSYEQYF. CDR3 nucleotides: TGCAGCGTTGGGGCGGGGAAGGGTTCCTACGAGCAGTACTTC. The V call is TRBV29-1, the J call TRBJ2-5; perhaps TRBD2 as D (6 bases). The J call may be in error: the DNA end matches TRBJ2-7 better. The CDR3 extends over 14 amino acids. The germline gives CDR1 SQVTM, CDR2 ANQGSEA.

V gene TRBV5-8 combines with J gene TRBJ2-2; maybe TRBD1 (6 bases). This CDR3 comprises 16 residues. CDR1 and CDR2 (germline): SGHTS, YDEGEE. V lost 2 bases and J lost 3, with 14 bases in between. CDR3 sequence (DNA): TGTGCCAGCAGCTTTGCCGGGACACGAGACACCGGGGAGCTGTTTTTT. Its protein is CASSFAGTRDTGELFF.

The chain uses TRBV4-1 and TRBJ1-2, with 9 bases fitting TRBD1. Germline CDR1 is MGHRA and CDR2 is YSYEKL. The V segment lost 3 bases and the J segment 4 bases; nucleotides outside the gene matches: 9. CDR3 length equals 16 residues. CDR3 in amino acids: CASSHGRGTGSYGYTF. The CDR3 DNA reads as TGCGCCAGCAGCCACGGCCGAGGGACAGGGTCCTATGGCTACACCTTC.

The rearrangement uses TRBV2 and TRBJ1-6; TRBD1 matches at 10 bases. Germline V gene sequence: CDR1 SNHLY, CDR2 FYNNEI. Trimming removed 4 bases from V and 7 bases from J; junction bases left unmatched: 4. This CDR3 is built from 15 residues. The CDR3 loop reads CASSASDRGNSPLHF. Here the CDR3 DNA reads TGTGCCAGCAGTGCTTCGGACAGGGGGAATTCACCCCTCCACTTT.

The chain combines TRBV5-1 with TRBJ2-3, with 7 bases that match TRBD1. The CDR3 spans 16 residues. Germline V gene lookup returns CDR1 SGHRS and CDR2 YFSETQ. The V segment lost 1 base and the J segment 3 bases; nucleotides outside the gene matches: 8. DNA for the CDR3: TGCGCCAGCAGCTTGCGGACGACAGGGCTGACAGATACGCAGTATTTT. Translating it yields CASSLRTTGLTDTQYF.

The V and J genes are TRBV6-4 and TRBJ2-1; TRBD1 aligns across 8 bases. CDR3 length equals 16 residues. Germline V gene sequence: CDR1 MRHNA, CDR2 SNTAGT. Germline trimming cut 3 bases from V and 3 bases from J; bases unmatched to any gene: 7. The CDR3 sequence is CASSDFPGQDYNEQFF. DNA of the CDR3: TGTGCCAGCAGTGATTTCCCGGGACAGGACTACAATGAGCAGTTCTTC.

V is TRBV7-2 and J is TRBJ1-5; D is unresolved. The CDR3 is 14 amino acids. Germline V CDR1 and CDR2: SGHTA, FQGNSA. V was cut by 4 bases and J by 3 bases, with 10 bases left in between. CDR3 region: CASSSSSLNQPQHF. Here the CDR3 DNA reads TGTGCCAGCAGCTCTAGTAGTCTCAATCAGCCCCAGCATTTT. The full variable domain, in which reference TRBV7-2 and TRBJ1-5 provide the parts outside the CDR3, is GAGVSQSPSNKVTEKGKDVELRCDPISGHTALYWYRQSLGQGLEFLIYFQGNSAPDKSGLPSDRFSAERTGGSVSTLTIQRTQQEDSAVYLCASSSSSLNQPQHFGDGTRLSIL.

This clone was seen a few times. The chain carries TRBV18 and TRBJ2-5, with TRBD2 matching 14 bases. Germline values: CDR1 KGHSH, CDR2 LQKENI. J was trimmed by 5 bases and V by 3 bases; bases with no gene match: 2. The CDR3 covers 15 residues. CDR3: CASSPGLAGEETQYF. CDR3 DNA sequence: TGTGCCAGCTCACCGGGACTAGCGGGGGAGGAGACCCAGTACTTC. The full variable domain, rest sourced from reference TRBV18 and TRBJ2-5, is NAGVMQNPRHLVRRRGQEARLRCSPMKGHSHVYWYRQLPEEGLKFMVYLQKENIIDESGMPKERFSAEFPKEGPSILRIQQVVRGDSAAYFCASSPGLAGEETQYFGPGTRLLVL.

CDR3 protein: CASSYNSIEQFF. CDR3 sequence (DNA): TGTGCCAGCAGCTACAACAGTATCGAGCAGTTCTTC. The chain employs TRBV11-2 and TRBJ2-1; D unresolved. The CDR3 spans 12 residues. Germline loops: CDR1 SGHAT, CDR2 FQNNGV. V was pared by 4 bases and J by 10 bases, with 11 bases between.

The gene calls are TRBV28 and TRBJ1-2; no firm D call. Trimming shortened V by 4 bases and J by 4 bases, and 4 bases separated the two germline ends. CDR1 is MDHEN, CDR2 SYDVKM, per germline. The CDR3 runs 11 residues. The CDR3 protein is CASSSFYGYTF. The CDR3, as DNA: TGTGCCAGCAGTTCTTTCTATGGCTACACCTTC.

The rearrangement links TRBV6-1 to TRBJ2-7, with TRBD1 matching over 7 bases. The V gene's germline CDR1 is MNHNS and CDR2 SASEGT. J gave up 1 base and V 3 bases, and 6 bases lay outside the gene matches. This CDR3 comprises 15 residues. The CDR3 loop is CASSELGTVSYEQYF. CDR3 nucleotide sequence: TGTGCCAGCAGTGAGTTAGGGACAGTTTCCTACGAGCAGTACTTC.